The rows below give T cell receptor beta chains drawn from one sample of a study of control samples from healthy donors and cancer patients. Measured with immunoSEQ multiplex PCR; TCRdb has only the in-frame clones, and not every one. The sample lists about 130,000 clones; approximately 92% were seen once. Sample: blood. The origin of the receptors is a man younger than 35 in good health. CDR3s include the opening cysteine and the closing phenylalanine or tryptophan. A D gene is named only where the DNA matches it firmly. Clone size is not always given. Where it is, it says once, few, many or a class for expanded clones.

v_call,j_call,clone_size,d_call,cdr3_aa,cdr3_nt
TRBV28,TRBJ2-7,-,-,CASSLADPSYEQYF,TGTGCCAGCAGTTTGGCAGATCCTTCCTACGAGCAGTACTTC
TRBV28,TRBJ1-1,-,-,CASSPWANTEAFF,TGTGCCAGCAGCCCTTGGGCGAACACTGAAGCTTTCTTT
TRBV14,TRBJ2-3,-,TRBD1,CASSHKGQRGLLPNVPTDTQYF,TGTGCCAGCAGCCACAAGGGACAGCGAGGTTTGCTTCCCAACGTCCCCACAGATACGCAGTATTTT
TRBV18,TRBJ1-5,-,-,CASSPADNQPQHF,TGTGCCAGCTCACCAGCAGATAATCAGCCCCAGCATTTT
TRBV5-1,TRBJ2-6,-,TRBD1,CASSQGQVISGANVLTF,TGCGCCAGCAGCCAGGGACAGGTGATCTCTGGGGCCAACGTCCTGACTTTC
TRBV2,TRBJ2-7,-,-,CASSETGYGGEQYF,TGTGCCAGCAGTGAAACGGGTTACGGTGGGGAGCAGTACTTC
TRBV5-4,TRBJ2-3,-,TRBD2,CASSPGTRTDTQYF,TGTGCCAGCAGCCCTGGGACTAGGACAGATACGCAGTATTTT
TRBV29-1,TRBJ1-1,once,-,CSVARTVVNTEAFF,TGCAGCGTCGCCCGGACAGTAGTGAACACTGAAGCTTTCTTT
TRBV6-6,TRBJ1-2,-,-,CASSYAVNYGYTF,TGTGCCAGCAGTTACGCGGTAAACTATGGCTACACCTTC
TRBV9,TRBJ2-3,-,TRBD2,CASSVDGTSIGTDTQYF,TGTGCCAGCAGCGTCGACGGGACTAGCATAGGCACAGATACGCAGTATTTT
TRBV2,TRBJ1-1,-,-,CASTKGVLEEIEAFF,TGTGCCAGCACCAAAGGGGTACTAGAAGAAATTGAAGCTTTCTTT
TRBV5-5,TRBJ1-2,-,-,CASSSPGPNYGYTF,TGTGCCAGCAGCTCACCGGGACCCAACTATGGCTACACCTTC
TRBV2,TRBJ2-1,-,TRBD2,CASNRAGEVNEQFF,TGTGCCAGCAATCGAGCGGGGGAGGTAAATGAGCAGTTCTTC
TRBV5-4,TRBJ1-1,-,TRBD1,CASSLTGGATEAFF,TGTGCCAGCAGCTTGACAGGGGGGGCCACTGAAGCTTTCTTT
TRBV11-3,TRBJ2-2,-,TRBD2,CASSLPRGLAGVTGELFF,TGTGCCAGCAGCCTCCCCCGGGGACTAGCGGGAGTAACCGGGGAGCTGTTTTTT
TRBV6-5,TRBJ1-2,-,-,CASRRGENYGYTF,TGTGCCAGCAGACGAGGGGAAAACTATGGCTACACCTTC
TRBV11-2,TRBJ2-2,-,-,CASSLQGGGTGELFF,TGTGCCAGCAGCTTACAGGGGGGTGGAACCGGGGAGCTGTTTTTT
TRBV7-2,TRBJ2-6,few,TRBD1,CASSTQGVGANVLTF,TGTGCCAGCAGCACACAGGGGGTTGGGGCCAACGTCCTGACTTTC
TRBV2,TRBJ2-7,-,TRBD1,CASGPGQDTYEQYF,TGTGCCAGCGGACCGGGACAGGACACCTACGAGCAGTACTTC
TRBV9,TRBJ2-1,once,TRBD2,CASSPGKRGWDEQFF,TGTGCCAGCAGCCCGGGGAAGCGGGGTTGGGATGAGCAGTTCTTC
TRBV28,TRBJ2-1,-,TRBD2,CASSFLGEGLADQFF,TGTGCCAGCAGTTTTTTAGGAGAGGGCCTAGCGGATCAGTTCTTC
TRBV9,TRBJ2-5,-,TRBD2,CASSVSGGLAGAEGQETQYF,TGTGCCAGCAGCGTAAGCGGCGGACTAGCGGGGGCCGAGGGTCAAGAGACCCAGTACTTC
TRBV5-5,TRBJ1-1,once,-,CASWNGVTEAFF,TGTGCCAGCTGGAACGGCGTCACTGAAGCTTTCTTT
TRBV7-2,TRBJ1-3,once,TRBD1,CASSLAQGARNTIYF,TGTGCCAGCAGCTTAGCGCAGGGGGCCAGAAACACCATATATTTT
TRBV7-8,TRBJ1-3,once,-,CASSLSPLGGNTIYF,TGTGCCAGCAGCTTATCCCCCTTGGGTGGAAACACCATATATTTT
TRBV7-2,TRBJ2-1,once,TRBD2,CASSVRLAGGGNEQFF,TGTGCCAGCAGCGTGCGACTAGCGGGAGGTGGAAATGAGCAGTTCTTC
TRBV11-2,TRBJ2-1,-,-,CARIPNRVRAYNEQFF,TGTGCCAGGATCCCCAACCGGGTCCGAGCCTACAATGAGCAGTTCTTC
TRBV2,TRBJ1-2,-,-,CASRPSTGANYGYTF,TGTGCCAGCCGACCCTCGACAGGAGCTAACTATGGCTACACCTTC
TRBV7-9,TRBJ1-5,-,TRBD1,CASSRTDRGNQPQHF,TGTGCCAGCAGCCGAACCGACAGGGGCAATCAGCCCCAGCATTTT
TRBV2,TRBJ1-6,once,-,CASSRQFYNSPLHF,TGTGCCAGCAGCCGACAGTTTTATAATTCACCCCTCCACTTT
TRBV7-9,TRBJ2-6,-,TRBD1,CASSPRDSSSGANVLTF,TGTGCCAGCAGCCCGAGGGACAGTAGCTCTGGGGCCAACGTCCTGACTTTC
TRBV5-1,TRBJ2-3,-,-,CASSPGRTTDTQYF,TGCGCCAGCAGCCCGGGGCGAACCACAGATACGCAGTATTTT
TRBV11-3,TRBJ1-4,-,-,CASSQRPNEKLFF,TGTGCCAGCAGCCAAAGACCTAATGAAAAACTGTTTTTT
TRBV6-5,TRBJ1-5,few,-,CASSYSVGRHQPQHF,TGTGCCAGCAGTTACTCAGTGGGGAGACATCAGCCCCAGCATTTT
TRBV28,TRBJ2-2,-,TRBD1,CASSTGANTGELFF,TGTGCCAGCAGCACAGGGGCGAACACCGGGGAGCTGTTTTTT
TRBV24-1,TRBJ2-3,-,-,CATSDYPDGWTQYF,TGTGCCACCAGTGATTACCCGGACGGATGGACGCAGTATTTT
TRBV9,TRBJ2-3,-,TRBD2,CASSVAGGSTDTQYF,TGTGCCAGCAGCGTAGCGGGGGGTAGCACAGATACGCAGTATTTT
TRBV27,TRBJ1-4,-,TRBD1,CASSAYRGRHEKLFF,TGTGCCAGCAGTGCCTACAGGGGGCGCCACGAAAAACTGTTTTTT
TRBV4-1,TRBJ1-1,-,TRBD1,CASTPDRWNTEAFF,TGCGCCAGCACCCCGGACAGGTGGAACACTGAAGCTTTCTTT
TRBV5-4,TRBJ2-3,-,TRBD2,CASTPLAESTDTQYF,TGTGCCAGCACCCCCCTAGCGGAGAGCACAGATACGCAGTATTTT
TRBV19,TRBJ1-4,-,-,CAGTGKLFF,TGTGCCGGCACAGGAAAACTGTTTTTT
TRBV6-2/TRBV6-3,TRBJ1-5,-,TRBD1,CASSAPDRGDQPQHF,TGTGCCAGCAGTGCTCCGGACAGGGGGGATCAGCCCCAGCATTTT
TRBV2,TRBJ2-7,-,-,CASSVTGHSYEQYF,TGTGCCAGCAGTGTCACAGGGCACTCCTACGAGCAGTACTTC
TRBV6-5,TRBJ1-1,-,-,CASSYVPRNTEAFF,TGTGCCAGCAGTTACGTTCCGAGGAACACTGAAGCTTTCTTT
TRBV2,TRBJ1-4,-,-,CASSAGEATNEKLFF,TGTGCCAGCAGCGCAGGGGAAGCAACTAATGAAAAACTGTTTTTT
TRBV20-1,TRBJ1-1,once,-,CSATENTEAFF,TGCAGTGCAACGGAGAACACTGAAGCTTTCTTT
TRBV12-3/TRBV12-4,TRBJ1-1,once,-,CASSFVTREAFF,TGTGCCAGCAGTTTCGTGACACGTGAAGCTTTCTTT
TRBV2,TRBJ1-4,-,TRBD1,CASIGGAGTTNEKLFF,TGTGCCAGCATAGGGGGCGCGGGGACAACTAATGAAAAACTGTTTTTT
TRBV19,TRBJ1-3,-,TRBD1,CASETGQGVDTIYF,TGTGCCAGTGAAACGGGACAGGGCGTGGACACCATATATTTT
TRBV30,TRBJ1-3,-,-,CLDPPHSGNTIYF,TGTTTGGACCCCCCTCACTCTGGAAACACCATATATTTT
TRBV4-3,TRBJ2-4,-,TRBD2,CASSLRTSGDGIQYF,TGCGCCAGCAGCCTTCGGACTAGCGGGGATGGCATTCAGTACTTC
TRBV28,TRBJ1-5,few,-,CASIPPRVGGNQPQHF,TGTGCCAGCATACCGCCAAGGGTCGGGGGCAATCAGCCCCAGCATTTT
TRBV14,TRBJ1-5,-,-,CADGETSNQPQHF,TGTGCCGACGGGGAGACCAGCAATCAGCCCCAGCATTTT
TRBV9,TRBJ2-1,-,-,CASSVVGKPPYNEQFF,TGTGCCAGCAGCGTAGTGGGGAAGCCCCCCTACAATGAGCAGTTCTTC
TRBV5-1,TRBJ2-2,-,TRBD2,CASGVAGGIHGELFF,TGCGCCAGCGGAGTAGCGGGAGGGATTCACGGGGAGCTGTTTTTT
TRBV12-3/TRBV12-4,TRBJ1-1,-,-,CASSSPWNTEAFF,TGTGCCAGCAGTTCTCCATGGAACACTGAAGCTTTCTTT
TRBV10-3,TRBJ1-2,once,-,CAISKPGQPTSNYGYTF,TGTGCCATCAGTAAACCGGGACAACCAACCTCAAACTATGGCTACACCTTC